These 15 T cell receptor beta chains were sequenced from one sample in a study of cytomegalovirus exposure and HLA in healthy donors. In the PCR, 60 Vbeta and 13 Jbeta primers were used. Measured with immunoSEQ multiplex PCR; TCRdb has only the in-frame clones, and not every one. The data hold about 130,000 clones, with roughly four fifths observed a single time. The sequenced sample was PBMCs. Receptors were obtained from a woman between 45 and 60 years old in good health and CMV-seronegative.

This CDR3 is CASSSGPWRGEQFF. CDR3 nucleotide sequence: TGTGCCAGTTCTAGCGGCCCGTGGAGGGGTGAGCAGTTCTTC. The genes are TRBV19 and TRBJ2-1; 7 bases align to TRBD2. Per the germline V gene, CDR1 is LNHDA and CDR2 is SQIVND (reference sequence). V gave up 8 bases and J gave up 9 bases; unmatched junction bases: 13. The CDR3 totals 14 residues.

The J gene is TRBJ1-4, the V gene TRBV10-3; D is possibly TRBD1 (6 bases). With 3 bases removed from V and 7 bases from J, the gap between germline ends came to 18 bases. The CDR3 has 16 residues. The germline CDR1 and CDR2 sequences are ENHRY and SYGVKD. The CDR3 loop reads CAISDSRATGSEKLFF. CDR3 DNA: TGTGCCATCAGTGATTCCCGAGCTACAGGGAGTGAAAAACTGTTTTTT.

The chain recombines TRBV7-2 with TRBJ1-1; D not resolved. V was cut by 4 bases and J by 0 bases, with 15 bases left in between. From germline, CDR1 is SGHTA and CDR2 FQGNSA. This CDR3 is 16 amino acids long. CDR3 loop: CASSSLPLTLNTEAFF. CDR3 DNA: TGTGCCAGCAGCTCGCTTCCCCTGACACTGAACACTGAAGCTTTCTTT.

There are a few counts of this clone. This chain uses TRBV4-3 with TRBJ2-1; a possible D gene is TRBD2 (6 bases). Trimming shortened V by 0 bases and J by 1 base, and 10 bases separated the two germline ends. The germline V gene encodes CDR1 LGHNA and CDR2 YSLEER. The CDR3 runs 16 residues. DNA of the CDR3: TGCGCCAGCAGCCAAGATCTCGCGGGATCCTACAATGAGCAGTTCTTC. Translated, it gives CASSQDLAGSYNEQFF.

V usage is TRBV7-9 and J usage is TRBJ2-4; the D gene is possibly TRBD1 (6 bases). The CDR3 consists of 19 residues. Looked up from germline, CDR1 is SEHNR and CDR2 is FQNEAQ (reference sequence). V gave up 1 base and J gave up 0 bases, with 19 bases separating them. The CDR3 sequence: CASSLGGTSPWVAKNIQYF. CDR3 bases: TGTGCCAGCAGCTTAGGGGGGACATCTCCCTGGGTAGCCAAAAACATTCAGTACTTC.

The CDR3 loop reads CASSLNLQGEQYV. The CDR3 coding sequence is TGTGCCAGCAGCTTGAACCTACAGGGCGAGCAGTACGTC. V and J are TRBV5-4 and TRBJ2-7; a possible D gene is TRBD1 (6 bases). Trimming pared 1 base from V and 6 bases from J, leaving 11 bases between. Germline V gives CDR1 SGHNT, CDR2 YYREEE (reference sequence). The CDR3 length is 13 residues.

The V gene is TRBV28, the J gene TRBJ2-7, with TRBD1 matching 11 bases. Unmatched junction bases numbered 8, after V lost 3 bases and J lost 4 bases. CDR1 and CDR2 from the germline V gene are MDHEN and SYDVKM. This CDR3 region has 16 residues. Here the CDR3 DNA reads TGTGCCAGCAGTTTTAAAGGGACAGGGGGTCGATACGAGCAGTACGTC. Residues: CASSFKGTGGRYEQYV.

The chain uses TRBV18 and TRBJ1-4; D is unresolved. This CDR3 has 16 amino acids. Germline lookup yields CDR1 KGHSH and CDR2 LQKENI. Trimming left V 4 bases short and J 0 bases short, with 12 bases between. The CDR3 reads CASSRVEVATNEKLFF. The CDR3 DNA reads as TGTGCCAGCTCACGGGTCGAGGTTGCAACTAATGAAAAACTGTTTTTT.

The chain combines TRBV7-6 with TRBJ2-1; TRBD2 matches 7 bases. CDR1 and CDR2 from the germline V gene are SGHVS and FNYEAQ. After removal of 2 bases from V and 7 bases from J, the junction contained 14 bases not matched to a gene. This CDR3 is built from 17 residues. Here the CDR3 DNA reads TGTGCCAGCAGCTTAATGGGGGAGGGGATTTTGTTGAATGAGCAGTTCTTC. It translates to CASSLMGEGILLNEQFF.

The CDR3: CASSWGTGSEQYF. In nucleotides, the CDR3 is TGTGCCAGCAGCTGGGGGACAGGGAGCGAGCAGTACTTC. The chain combines TRBV5-6 with TRBJ2-7, with TRBD1 matching over 9 bases. V lost 3 bases and J lost 6; bases outside the gene matches: 4. CDR3 length equals 13 residues. Germline CDR1 SGHDT, CDR2 YYEEEE. Based on the CDR3 plus reference TRBV5-6 and TRBJ2-7, the full variable domain is DAGVTQSPTHLIKTRGQQVTLRCSPKSGHDTVSWYQQALGQGPQFIFQYYEEEERQRGNFPDRFSGHQFPNYSSELNVNALLLGDSALYLCASSWGTGSEQYFGPGTRLTVT.

The rearrangement joins TRBV28 to TRBJ2-7; tentatively, D is TRBD1 (6 bases). The CDR3 sequence is 12 residues long. Looked up from germline, CDR1 is MDHEN and CDR2 is SYDVKM. Trimming stripped 7 bases from V and 3 bases from J, with 10 bases between. The CDR3, as DNA: TGTGCCAGCACATCACAGGGCTACGAGCAGTACGTC. This codes for CASTSQGYEQYV.

V is TRBV7-8 and J is TRBJ2-7, with TRBD2 matching 10 bases. The germline V gene has CDR1 SGHVS and CDR2 FQNEAQ. The V and J ends lost 5 bases and 4 bases, in that order; junction bases with no gene match: 8. The CDR3 consists of 15 residues. As DNA, the CDR3 is TGTGCCAGCAGCCCTCTAGCGGGAGTTACTTACGAGCAGTACGTC. The encoded protein is CASSPLAGVTYEQYV.

J is TRBJ2-1 and V is TRBV5-1, with TRBD2 matching 12 bases. From germline, CDR1 is SGHRS and CDR2 YFSETQ. This CDR3 has 18 residues. J gave up 5 bases and V 5 bases, and 14 bases lay outside the gene matches. CDR3 sequence: CASRTGKLAGGADNEQFF. DNA of the CDR3: TGCGCCAGCAGAACAGGAAAACTAGCGGGAGGTGCCGACAATGAGCAGTTCTTC.

The chain carries TRBV5-4 and TRBJ1-2, with a possible D match to TRBD1 (5 bases). Trimming removed 4 bases at V and 4 bases at J, with 17 bases between. The CDR3 is 15 amino acids. Per germline, CDR1 SGHNT and CDR2 YYREEE (reference sequence). CDR3 amino acids: CASSLPGGALYGYTF. CDR3 nucleotides: TGTGCCAGCAGCCTTCCCGGAGGGGCCCTCTATGGCTACACCTTC.

The rearrangement uses TRBV28 and TRBJ2-7; the D is unclear. Germline CDR1 is MDHEN and CDR2 is SYDVKM. The V end was cut by 2 bases, the J end by 5 bases, with 4 bases between. This CDR3 is 11 amino acids long. The chain's CDR3 is CASSLRDEQYF. The CDR3 coding sequence is TGTGCCAGCAGTTTAAGAGACGAGCAGTACTTC.